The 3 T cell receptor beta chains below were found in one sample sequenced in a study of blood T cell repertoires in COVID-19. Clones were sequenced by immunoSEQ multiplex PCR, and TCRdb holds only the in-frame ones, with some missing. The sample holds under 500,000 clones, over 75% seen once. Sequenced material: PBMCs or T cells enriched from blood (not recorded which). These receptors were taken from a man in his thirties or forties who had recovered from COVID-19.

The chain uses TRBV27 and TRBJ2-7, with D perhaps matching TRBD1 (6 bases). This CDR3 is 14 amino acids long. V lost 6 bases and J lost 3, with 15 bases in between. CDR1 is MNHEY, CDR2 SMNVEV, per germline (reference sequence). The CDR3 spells CASSSLGHVYEQYF. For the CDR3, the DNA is TGTGCCAGCAGCTCCCTGGGACACGTCTACGAGCAGTACTTC.

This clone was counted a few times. CDR3 bases: TGTGCCAGCAGCCCCACTGCTCCGGATACGCAGTATTTT. This gives the protein CASSPTAPDTQYF. The V call is TRBV3-1 (or the pseudogene TRBV3-2), the J call TRBJ2-3, with D hard to call. Germline CDR1 is LGHDT and CDR2 is YNNKEL (reference sequence). V shed 4 bases and J shed 6 bases, with 11 bases lying between them. The CDR3 is made up of 13 amino acids.

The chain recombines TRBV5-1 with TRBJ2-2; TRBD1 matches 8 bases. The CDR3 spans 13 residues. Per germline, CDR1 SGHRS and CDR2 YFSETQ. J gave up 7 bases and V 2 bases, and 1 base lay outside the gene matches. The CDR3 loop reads CASSLGTGGELFF. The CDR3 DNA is TGCGCCAGCAGCTTAGGGACAGGCGGGGAGCTGTTTTTT. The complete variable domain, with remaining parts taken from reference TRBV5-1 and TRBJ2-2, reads KAGVTQTPRYLIKTRGQQVTLSCSPISGHRSVSWYQQTPGQGLQFLFEYFSETQRNKGNFPGRFSGRQFSNSRSEMNVSTLELGDSALYLCASSLGTGGELFFGEGSRLTVL.